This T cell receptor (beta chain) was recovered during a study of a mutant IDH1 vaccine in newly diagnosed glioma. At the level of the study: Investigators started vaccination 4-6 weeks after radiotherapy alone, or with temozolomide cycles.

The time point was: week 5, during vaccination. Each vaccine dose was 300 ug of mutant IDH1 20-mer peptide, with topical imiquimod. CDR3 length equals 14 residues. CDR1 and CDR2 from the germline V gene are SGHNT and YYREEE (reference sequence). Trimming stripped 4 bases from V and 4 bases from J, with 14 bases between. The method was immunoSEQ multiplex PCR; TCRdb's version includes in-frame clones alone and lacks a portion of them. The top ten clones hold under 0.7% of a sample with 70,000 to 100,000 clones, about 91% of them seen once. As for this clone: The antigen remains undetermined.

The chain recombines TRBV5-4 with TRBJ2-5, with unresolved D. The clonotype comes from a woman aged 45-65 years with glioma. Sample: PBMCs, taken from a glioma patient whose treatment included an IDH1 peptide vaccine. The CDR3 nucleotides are TGTGCCAGCAGCACGGTCCCAGGACGAGAGACCCAGTACTTC. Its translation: CASSTVPGRETQYF.